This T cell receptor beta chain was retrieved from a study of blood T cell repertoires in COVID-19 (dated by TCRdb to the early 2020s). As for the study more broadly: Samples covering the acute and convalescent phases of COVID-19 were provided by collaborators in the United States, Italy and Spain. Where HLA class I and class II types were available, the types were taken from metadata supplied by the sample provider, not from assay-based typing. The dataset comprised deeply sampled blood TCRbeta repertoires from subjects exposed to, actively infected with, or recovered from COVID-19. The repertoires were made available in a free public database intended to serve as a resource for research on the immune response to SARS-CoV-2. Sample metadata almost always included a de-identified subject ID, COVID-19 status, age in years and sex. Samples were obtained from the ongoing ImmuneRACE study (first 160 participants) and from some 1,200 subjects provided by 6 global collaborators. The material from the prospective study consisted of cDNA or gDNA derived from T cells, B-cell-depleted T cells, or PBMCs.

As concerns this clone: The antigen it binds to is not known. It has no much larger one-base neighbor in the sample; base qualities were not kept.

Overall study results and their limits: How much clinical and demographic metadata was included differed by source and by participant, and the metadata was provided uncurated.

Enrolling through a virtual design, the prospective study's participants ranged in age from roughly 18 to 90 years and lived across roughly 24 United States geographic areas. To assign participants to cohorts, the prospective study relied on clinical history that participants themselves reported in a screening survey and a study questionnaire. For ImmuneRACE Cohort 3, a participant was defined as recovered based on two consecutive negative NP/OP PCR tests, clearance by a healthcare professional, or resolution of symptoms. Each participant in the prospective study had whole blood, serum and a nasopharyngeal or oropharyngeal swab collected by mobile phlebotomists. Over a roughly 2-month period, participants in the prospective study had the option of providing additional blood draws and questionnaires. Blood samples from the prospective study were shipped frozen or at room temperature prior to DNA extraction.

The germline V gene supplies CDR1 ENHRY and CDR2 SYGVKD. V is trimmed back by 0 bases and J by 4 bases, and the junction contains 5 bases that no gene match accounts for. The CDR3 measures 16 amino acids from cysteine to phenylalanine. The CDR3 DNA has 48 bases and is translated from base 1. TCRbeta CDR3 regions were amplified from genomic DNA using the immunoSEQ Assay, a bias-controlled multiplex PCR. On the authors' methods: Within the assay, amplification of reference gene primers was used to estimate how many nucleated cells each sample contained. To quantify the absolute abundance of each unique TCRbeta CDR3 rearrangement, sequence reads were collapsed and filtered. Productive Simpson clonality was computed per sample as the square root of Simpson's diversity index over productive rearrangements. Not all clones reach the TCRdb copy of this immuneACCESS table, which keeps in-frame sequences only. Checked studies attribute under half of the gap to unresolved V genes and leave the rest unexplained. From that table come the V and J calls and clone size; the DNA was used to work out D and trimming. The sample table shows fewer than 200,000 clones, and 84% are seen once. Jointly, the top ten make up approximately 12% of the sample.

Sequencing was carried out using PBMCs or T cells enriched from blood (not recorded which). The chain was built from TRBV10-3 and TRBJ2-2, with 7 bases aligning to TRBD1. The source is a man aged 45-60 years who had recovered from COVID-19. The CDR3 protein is CAISESKTGITGELFF. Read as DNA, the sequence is TGTGCCATCAGTGAGTCGAAGACAGGGATCACCGGGGAGCTGTTTTTT.